This T cell receptor (beta chain) is from a study of CXCR3-negative and CXCR3-positive naive CD8 T cells. Whole-study results and caveats: Naive subsets had comparable surface CD5; TCR strength was inferred from TRB CDR3 properties. Much lower diversity was found in memory CD8+ cells, while both naive subsets had comparably high diversity. TRB CDR3s were more hydrophobic in CXCR3-positive than in CXCR3-negative naive cells.

In preparing the TRB cDNA libraries, 5' RACE with UMI labels was used. TCRdb reprocessed the 5' RACE reads and stores each CDR3 protein as one record, lacking DNA. The sample totals around 150,000 distinct CDR3 sequences. In regard to this clonotype: Its target is unknown.

CDR3 size: 13 residues. Germline V gene sequence: CDR1 SGHDT, CDR2 YYEEEE. The TCR originated in a human donor in good health. Some clones in this sample may be carry-over from other donors' samples. The sample consisted of naive CXCR3+ CD8+ T cells from blood. As to subset: CD45RO-CCR7+CD27+CD95- naive CD8+ T cells expressing CXCR3 (TNR3+). The chain recombines TRBV5-6 with TRBJ2-7; the TRBD2 assignment by TCRdb is unverifiable without DNA. The CDR3 reads CASSPRASDEQYF.